A selection of T cell receptor beta chains follows, all from one sample in a study of OX40 agonist ivuxolimab in advanced cancers. The protocol was immunoSEQ multiplex PCR, while the TCRdb copy is restricted to in-frame clones and leaves out a portion. In the table there are about 20,000 clones, about four fifths of which are singletons. The sample in question was CD4+ or CD8+ T cells sorted from blood, obtained in a trial of the OX40 agonist ivuxolimab. The receptors shown here come from an adult with an advanced solid tumor such as melanoma, head and neck, liver or kidney cancer. Each CDR3 is given without its conserved first and last residue. A D gene is named only where the DNA matches it firmly.

-,TRBJ2-7,TRBV5-1,ASTPEGAYYEQY
-,TRBJ1-6,TRBV10-2,ASSGTETGSSPLH
-,TRBJ2-1,TRBV7-8,ASSSPNNEQF
-,TRBJ1-2,TRBV27,ASSLGGRAAYGYT
-,TRBJ2-7,TRBV21-1,ASSKRRGSVYEQY
TRBD1,TRBJ1-1,TRBV6-5,ASSYSGRGDTEAF
-,TRBJ2-2,TRBV4-1,ASSPESSGELF
-,TRBJ1-2,TRBV28,ASSQWAVLYGYT
-,TRBJ2-7,TRBV6-5,ASSSDTTYEQY
-,TRBJ1-1,TRBV6-5,ASGPVGTEAF
-,TRBJ2-7,TRBV7-3,ASSLIGGYEQY
TRBD2,TRBJ2-3,TRBV11-2,ASSQTPSGSGYTQY
-,TRBJ2-5,TRBV5-1,ASSLGTARGQETQY
-,TRBJ1-2,TRBV7-8,ASSLAGRANYGYT
-,TRBJ1-1,TRBV27,ASSPQVWNTEAF
-,TRBJ2-7,TRBV6-5,ASSYQSNYEQY
-,TRBJ1-2,TRBV6-1,ASSGPYGYT
-,TRBJ2-7,TRBV6-5,ASSYSTAYEQY
-,TRBJ1-6,TRBV27,ASSLEVAATNSPLH
-,TRBJ2-7,TRBV5-1,ASSDSNPLREQY
TRBD2,TRBJ2-5,TRBV29-1,SVEGLAGAQETQY
-,TRBJ2-3,TRBV11-2,ASSLGSDTDTQY
-,TRBJ1-3,TRBV12-5,ASGLGGYGNTIY
TRBD1,TRBJ2-7,TRBV6-1,ATDLPGQGLNEQY
-,TRBJ1-5,TRBV29-1,SVIEARNQPQH
TRBD1,TRBJ2-1,TRBV29-1,SATDREHNEQF
-,TRBJ2-6,TRBV11-2,ASSSGQAGANVLT
-,TRBJ1-2,TRBV2,ASGLGKGYT
-,TRBJ2-7,TRBV5-1,ASSPNPFWDLTYEQY
TRBD2,TRBJ2-3,TRBV27,ASSPTSGGPDTQY